The entry that follows covers one T cell receptor (beta chain) sequence. The antigen is not known. The data were taken from a study of vaccination effects on CD4 cells after COVID-19. J was trimmed by 4 bases and V by 6 bases; bases with no gene match: 5. This CDR3 comprises 15 residues. Germline CDR1 and CDR2: WSHSY and SAAADI. Findings of the study overall: Early post-infection timepoints were missing from the study, which also had few convalescent patients. Clonal contraction was marked in infection- and vaccine-induced clones late after vaccination.

Antigen-specific CD4+ T cells were expanded with viral peptide pools in the ViraFEST assay before sequencing. Once cultured for 10 days, the cells underwent separation to obtain CD4+ T cells. Researchers reported culturing 2 million to 2.5 million PBMC in each well, adding 8 to 10 IU/ml IL-2 and approximately 10 ug/ml peptides. A half-volume exchange with IL-2 medium occurred on days 3 and 7. Clones were read by immunoSEQ multiplex PCR, and TCRdb kept only the in-frame ones, dropping some. The sample has tens of thousands of clones, roughly 70% seen once. The rearrangement links TRBV10-2 to TRBJ2-3, with 12 bases matching TRBD2. The receptor was isolated from a human donor who received a COVID-19 vaccine. The sequences come from CD4+ T cells from PBMCs cultured with HCoV-229E spike peptides, collected before COVID-19 vaccination. CDR3 in DNA: TGCGCCAGCAGAGACCGGACTAGCGGGGCAGATACGCAGTATTTT. Its translation: CASRDRTSGADTQYF.